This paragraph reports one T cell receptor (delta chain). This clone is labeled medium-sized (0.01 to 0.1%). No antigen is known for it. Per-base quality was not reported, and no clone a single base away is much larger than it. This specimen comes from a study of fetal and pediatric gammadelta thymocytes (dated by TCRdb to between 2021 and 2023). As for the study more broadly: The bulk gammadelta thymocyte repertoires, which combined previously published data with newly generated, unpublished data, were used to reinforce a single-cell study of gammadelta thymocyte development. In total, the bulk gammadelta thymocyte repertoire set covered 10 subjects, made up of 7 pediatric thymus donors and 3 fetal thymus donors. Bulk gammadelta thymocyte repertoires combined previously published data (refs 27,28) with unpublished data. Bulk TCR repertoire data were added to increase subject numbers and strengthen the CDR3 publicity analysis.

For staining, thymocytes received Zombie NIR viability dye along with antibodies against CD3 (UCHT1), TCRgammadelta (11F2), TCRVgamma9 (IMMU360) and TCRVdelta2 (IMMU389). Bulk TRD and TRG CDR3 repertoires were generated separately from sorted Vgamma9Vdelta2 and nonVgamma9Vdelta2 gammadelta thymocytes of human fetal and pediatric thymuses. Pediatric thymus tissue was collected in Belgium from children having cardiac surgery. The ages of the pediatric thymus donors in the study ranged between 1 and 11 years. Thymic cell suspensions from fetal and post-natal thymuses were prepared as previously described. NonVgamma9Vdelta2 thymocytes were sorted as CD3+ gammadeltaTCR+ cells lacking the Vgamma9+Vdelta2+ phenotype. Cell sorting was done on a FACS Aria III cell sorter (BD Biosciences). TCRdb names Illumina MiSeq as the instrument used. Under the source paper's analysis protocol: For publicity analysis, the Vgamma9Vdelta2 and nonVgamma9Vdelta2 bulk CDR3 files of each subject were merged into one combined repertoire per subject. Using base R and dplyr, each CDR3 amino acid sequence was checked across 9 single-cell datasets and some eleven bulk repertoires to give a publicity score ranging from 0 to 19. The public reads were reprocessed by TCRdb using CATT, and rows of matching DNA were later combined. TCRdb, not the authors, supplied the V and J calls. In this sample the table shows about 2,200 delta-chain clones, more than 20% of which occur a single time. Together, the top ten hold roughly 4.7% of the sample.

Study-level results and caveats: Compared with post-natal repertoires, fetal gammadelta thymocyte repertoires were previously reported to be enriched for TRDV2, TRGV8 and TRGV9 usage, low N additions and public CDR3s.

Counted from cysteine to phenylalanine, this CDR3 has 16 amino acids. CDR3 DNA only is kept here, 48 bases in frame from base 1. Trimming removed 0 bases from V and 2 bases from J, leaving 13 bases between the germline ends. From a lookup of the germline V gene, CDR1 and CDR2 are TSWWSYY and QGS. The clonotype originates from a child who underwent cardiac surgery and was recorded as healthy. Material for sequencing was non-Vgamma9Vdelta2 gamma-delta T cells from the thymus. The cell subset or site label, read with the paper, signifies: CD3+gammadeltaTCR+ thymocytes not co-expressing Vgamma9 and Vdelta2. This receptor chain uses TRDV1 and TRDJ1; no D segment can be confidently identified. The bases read TGTGCTCTTGGGGAACTTTTCGGAAGAGGAACCGATAAACTCATCTTT. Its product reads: CALGELFGRGTDKLIF.